These T cell receptor beta chains were read from a single sample in a study of OX40 agonist ivuxolimab in advanced cancers. This table comes from immunoSEQ multiplex PCR, and its TCRdb copy is limited to in-frame clones, with some not included. The profile shows 15,000 to 25,000 clones, about 70% of them singletons. Sequences were derived from CD4+ or CD8+ T cells sorted from blood, sampled in a trial of the OX40 agonist ivuxolimab. All receptors come from an adult with an advanced solid tumor such as melanoma, head and neck, liver or kidney cancer. Both conserved end residues are part of each CDR3. The D gene is left open where the match is weak. Size is omitted from some rows. Given values are once, few, many or a class for expanded clones.

TRBJ2-7 | TRBV6-5 | 13 | - | few | CASSYKASYEQYF | TGTGCCAGCAGTTACAAAGCGTCCTACGAGCAGTACTTC
TRBJ2-7 | TRBV7-9 | 14 | TRBD1 | - | CASSRDSSHYEQYF | TGTGCCAGCAGCCGGGACAGCTCCCACTACGAGCAGTACTTC
TRBJ2-5 | TRBV28 | 12 | TRBD2 | - | CASSGGQETQYF | TGTGCCAGCTCGGGGGGGCAAGAGACCCAGTACTTC
TRBJ1-1 | TRBV6-6 | 13 | - | - | CASSYQPSIEAFF | TGTGCCAGCAGTTACCAACCAAGCATTGAAGCTTTCTTT
TRBJ2-5 | TRBV5-1 | 13 | - | - | CATSTTRQETQYF | TGCGCCACCTCGACTACCCGACAAGAGACCCAGTACTTC
TRBJ1-2 | TRBV18 | 13 | - | - | CASSPGPNYGYTF | TGTGCCAGCTCACCGGGACCTAACTATGGCTACACCTTC
TRBJ2-7 | TRBV28 | 12 | - | few | CASSWDPYEQYF | TGTGCCAGCAGTTGGGACCCCTACGAGCAGTACTTC
TRBJ2-1 | TRBV5-6 | 18 | TRBD1 | - | CASSLYFRRDRDYNEQFF | TGTGCCAGCAGCTTGTATTTCCGCCGGGACAGGGATTACAATGAGCAGTTCTTC
TRBJ2-2 | TRBV4-1 | 15 | - | - | CASSQVGLATGELFF | TGCGCCAGCAGCCAAGTAGGTCTAGCCACCGGGGAGCTGTTTTTT
TRBJ2-1 | TRBV7-9 | 14 | TRBD2 | - | CASSPWTSGNEQFF | TGTGCCAGCAGCCCGTGGACTAGCGGCAATGAGCAGTTCTTC
TRBJ2-1 | TRBV6-1 | 12 | - | - | CANGPDNNEQFF | TGTGCCAACGGACCCGATAACAATGAGCAGTTCTTC
TRBJ1-6 | TRBV9 | 15 | - | - | CASSVGAVQNSPLHF | TGTGCCAGCAGCGTAGGGGCAGTACAAAATTCACCCCTCCACTTT
TRBJ2-1 | TRBV7-2 | 17 | TRBD2 | - | CASSWTSGEFWDNEQFF | TGTGCCAGCAGTTGGACTAGCGGGGAATTCTGGGACAATGAGCAGTTCTTC
TRBJ2-7 | TRBV5-4 | 14 | TRBD1 | - | CASSPWTGTYEQYF | TGTGCCAGCAGCCCCTGGACAGGTACCTACGAGCAGTACTTC
TRBJ2-7 | TRBV19 | 16 | TRBD2 | - | CASSTTLGGMTYEQYF | TGTGCCAGTAGTACCACCCTGGGGGGGATGACCTACGAGCAGTACTTC
TRBJ2-1 | TRBV7-3 | 15 | TRBD1 | - | CASSQTGSSYNEQFF | TGTGCCAGCAGCCAGACAGGGAGCTCCTACAATGAGCAGTTCTTC
TRBJ1-1 | TRBV6-6 | 12 | - | - | CASSPGGTEAFF | TGTGCCAGCAGTCCGGGTGGTACTGAAGCTTTCTTT
TRBJ2-7 | TRBV28 | 11 | - | - | CATGPGYEQYF | TGTGCCACAGGACCAGGCTACGAGCAGTACTTC
TRBJ2-7 | TRBV2 | 16 | TRBD2 | - | CASSPTLAGGPYEQYF | TGTGCCAGCAGTCCCACCTTAGCGGGGGGGCCCTACGAGCAGTACTTC
TRBJ2-1 | TRBV11-3 | 16 | - | once | CASSLLVLSSYNEQFF | TGTGCCAGCAGCTTACTAGTGCTAAGCTCCTACAATGAGCAGTTCTTC
TRBJ2-7 | TRBV25-1 | 14 | - | - | CASSEGGGQDEQYF | TGTGCCAGCAGTGAAGGGGGGGGCCAGGACGAGCAGTACTTC
TRBJ1-1 | TRBV5-6 | 12 | - | - | CATALGGTEAFF | TGTGCCACCGCTCTTGGAGGGACTGAAGCTTTCTTT
TRBJ1-5 | TRBV19 | 14 | TRBD1 | few | CASGGQGPGEPQHF | TGTGCCAGTGGGGGACAGGGTCCAGGGGAGCCCCAGCATTTT
TRBJ1-3 | TRBV5-6 | 14 | - | - | CASTTGESGNTIYF | TGTGCCAGCACCACCGGAGAGTCTGGAAACACCATATATTTT
TRBJ2-1 | TRBV5-8 | 13 | - | - | CASSSLGPGEQFF | TGTGCCAGCAGCTCCCTCGGTCCAGGCGAGCAGTTCTTC
TRBJ2-1 | TRBV6-5 | 12 | - | - | CASSYGDWEQFF | TGTGCCAGCAGTTACGGTGATTGGGAGCAGTTCTTC
TRBJ1-5 | TRBV19 | 16 | TRBD1 | once | CASNGQGGFGNQPQHF | TGTGCCAGTAATGGACAGGGTGGTTTTGGCAATCAGCCCCAGCATTTT
TRBJ2-1 | TRBV7-7 | 14 | TRBD2 | - | CASSFGRGDNEQFF | TGTGCTAGCAGCTTTGGGCGGGGGGACAATGAGCAGTTCTTC
TRBJ2-5 | TRBV6-1 | 13 | - | - | CASTGREAETQYF | TGTGCCAGCACAGGCAGGGAGGCCGAGACCCAGTACTTC
TRBJ2-7 | TRBV25-1 | 13 | TRBD2 | few | CASSVAGGYEQYF | TGTGCCAGCAGTGTTGCGGGAGGCTACGAGCAGTACTTC
TRBJ2-1 | TRBV6-6 | 15 | TRBD2 | few | CASRTGLAGLNEQFF | TGTGCCAGCAGGACCGGACTAGCGGGTCTCAATGAGCAGTTCTTC
TRBJ2-5 | TRBV5-1 | 14 | TRBD2 | - | CASSGTSGVETQYF | TGCGCCAGCAGCGGGACTAGCGGTGTGGAGACCCAGTACTTC
TRBJ2-1 | TRBV9 | 15 | TRBD2 | few | CASSVGASGYNEQFF | TGTGCCAGCAGCGTAGGGGCTAGCGGTTACAATGAGCAGTTCTTC
TRBJ2-1 | TRBV19 | 15 | - | few | CASSIQGSSYNEQFF | TGTGCCAGTAGTATACAGGGGAGCTCCTACAATGAGCAGTTCTTC
TRBJ1-5 | TRBV27 | 14 | - | - | CASRPGVSNQPQHF | TGTGCCAGCAGGCCAGGGGTGAGCAATCAGCCCCAGCATTTT
TRBJ2-7 | TRBV28 | 15 | - | once | CASSPPDTNLFEQYF | TGTGCCAGCAGTCCGCCGGACACAAACCTCTTCGAGCAGTACTTC
TRBJ2-5 | TRBV6-5 | 14 | - | - | CASSYSSGQETQYF | TGTGCCAGCAGTTACTCCTCGGGGCAAGAGACCCAGTACTTC
TRBJ1-1 | TRBV6-5 | 16 | TRBD1 | - | CASSYGTGGVNTEAFF | TGTGCCAGCAGTTACGGGACAGGGGGCGTGAACACTGAAGCTTTCTTT
TRBJ1-1 | TRBV7-8 | 15 | - | - | CASHRDTSSDTEAFF | TGTGCCAGCCACCGGGACACCTCCTCGGACACTGAAGCTTTCTTT
TRBJ2-1 | TRBV6-6 | 14 | - | - | CASSYMGVDNEQFF | TGTGCCAGCAGTTATATGGGCGTCGATAATGAGCAGTTCTTC
TRBJ2-1 | TRBV7-9 | 14 | TRBD1 | - | CASSWWDRGYEQFF | TGTGCCAGCAGCTGGTGGGACAGGGGGTATGAGCAGTTCTTC
TRBJ2-5 | TRBV11-3 | 20 | TRBD2 | - | CASSWQVPTSGRFGQETQYF | TGTGCCAGCAGCTGGCAAGTCCCGACTAGCGGGAGGTTCGGGCAAGAGACCCAGTACTTC
TRBJ2-5 | TRBV27 | 19 | TRBD2 | - | CASSPRKSVTSGGGGTQYF | TGTGCCAGCAGTCCACGAAAATCTGTGACTAGCGGGGGAGGCGGGACCCAGTACTTC
TRBJ2-5 | TRBV4-3 | 17 | - | - | CASSQVDARAAQETQYF | TGCGCCAGCAGCCAAGTGGACGCGCGGGCTGCCCAAGAGACCCAGTACTTC
TRBJ2-3 | TRBV18 | 16 | - | many | CASSPPMGSFTDTQYF | TGTGCCAGCTCACCACCGATGGGCAGCTTCACAGATACGCAGTATTTT
TRBJ1-5 | TRBV27 | 14 | - | once | CASSPLQSNQPQHF | TGTGCCAGCAGTCCCCTGCAGAGCAATCAGCCCCAGCATTTT
TRBJ2-2 | TRBV4-1 | 16 | TRBD2 | few | CASSQPPAGDTGELFF | TGCGCCAGCAGCCAGCCTCCGGCGGGGGACACCGGGGAGCTGTTTTTT
TRBJ2-3 | TRBV7-3 | 15 | - | - | CASSLARTVPDTQYF | TGTGCCAGCAGCTTAGCCCGGACAGTACCAGATACGCAGTATTTT
TRBJ2-7 | TRBV28 | 14 | TRBD2 | - | CASSLSGSSYEQYF | TGTGCCAGCAGCCTTAGCGGGAGTTCCTACGAGCAGTACTTC
TRBJ2-5 | TRBV2 | 15 | - | - | CASSDLGSGQETQYF | TGTGCCAGCAGTGATCTAGGGAGTGGACAAGAGACCCAGTACTTC
TRBJ1-4 | TRBV15 | 12 | - | - | CATSGPHEKLFF | TGTGCCACCAGCGGCCCCCATGAAAAACTGTTTTTT
TRBJ2-2 | TRBV5-1 | 16 | - | - | CASSFPGDFDTGELFF | TGCGCCAGCAGCTTCCCAGGGGACTTTGACACCGGGGAGCTGTTTTTT
TRBJ2-3 | TRBV6-5 | 16 | - | once | CASSYYSSGSTDTQYF | TGTGCCAGCAGTTACTATTCAAGCGGGAGCACAGATACGCAGTATTTT
TRBJ2-1 | TRBV5-1 | 16 | TRBD2 | - | CASSLAAGGPFNEQFF | TGCGCCAGCAGCTTGGCCGCGGGAGGCCCTTTCAATGAGCAGTTCTTC
TRBJ2-7 | TRBV14 | 16 | TRBD1 | - | CASSPEPGQGVYEQYF | TGTGCCAGCAGCCCGGAACCGGGACAGGGGGTCTACGAGCAGTACTTC
TRBJ1-1 | TRBV7-9 | 14 | - | - | CASSFVFENTEAFF | TGTGCCAGCAGCTTTGTATTTGAAAACACTGAAGCTTTCTTT